These T cell receptor beta chains were read from a single sample in a study of CD8 T cells in Susac syndrome. In TCRdb, the immunoSEQ multiplex PCR reads were re-called with MiXCR into one record per CDR3 protein. This table holds about 130,000 distinct CDR3 sequences, around 75% found once. The specimen sequenced was CD8+ T cells from PBMCs. The receptors were sampled from a human donor with multiple sclerosis. Both conserved end residues are part of each CDR3. D genes are given only for firm matches. Clone sizes are given selectively: once, few, many, or a class where the clone is expanded.

j_gene	abundance	v_gene	len	d_gene	CDR3nt	CDR3aa
TRBJ2-7	NA	TRBV29-1	13	TRBD1	TGCAGCGCCGAGGGACAGGGGCCCTACGAGCAGTACTTC	CSAEGQGPYEQYF
TRBJ1-5	NA	TRBV19	13	NA	TGTGCCAGTAACCCAGGGGGCAATCAGCCCCAGCATTTT	CASNPGGNQPQHF
TRBJ1-2	NA	TRBV28	18	NA	TGTGCCAGCAGTTTTCGTTTCGACCAACCGGTTAAAGGTTATGGCTACACCTTC	CASSFRFDQPVKGYGYTF
TRBJ1-1	NA	TRBV7-2	15	NA	TGTGCCAGCAGCTTTACTTCGGGGTTCAACACTGAAGCTTTCTTT	CASSFTSGFNTEAFF
TRBJ1-1	few	TRBV7-9	13	NA	TGTGCCAGCAGCTTGGGTACCGACACTGAAGCTTTCTTT	CASSLGTDTEAFF
TRBJ2-7	NA	TRBV7-6	15	TRBD1	TGTGCCAGCAGCCCATTGACAGGGTTTCATTCCGAGCAGTACTTC	CASSPLTGFHSEQYF
TRBJ1-2	NA	TRBV29-1	13	NA	TGCAGCTACACATCCCCGGGGTACGGTGGCTACACCTTC	CSYTSPGYGGYTF
TRBJ1-4	NA	TRBV4-2	16	NA	TGTGCCAGCAGCCAAGATAGGGCGGCTGTGAATGAAAAACTGTTTTTT	CASSQDRAAVNEKLFF
TRBJ1-2	NA	TRBV7-6	14	TRBD1	TGTGCCAGCAGCTTAGGGGCTACAGGGGATGGCTACACCTTC	CASSLGATGDGYTF
TRBJ1-5	NA	TRBV27	14	TRBD1	TGTGCCAGCAGCGTGACAGGGGGCAATCAGCCCCAGCATTTT	CASSVTGGNQPQHF
TRBJ2-3	NA	TRBV27	14	NA	TGTGCCAGCAGTCCGACTCTGGTTGTGGATACGCAGTATTTT	CASSPTLVVDTQYF
TRBJ2-5	NA	TRBV4-1	13	NA	TGCGCCAGCAGCCAAGAGGGCCAAGAGACCCAGTACTTC	CASSQEGQETQYF
TRBJ1-2	NA	TRBV9	13	NA	TGTGCCAGCAGCGTCGGGGGGGATTCCGGCTACACCTTC	CASSVGGDSGYTF
TRBJ2-7	NA	TRBV28	14	NA	TGTGCCAGCAGTTTGTTCGGGGTAGTGAACGAGCAGTACTTC	CASSLFGVVNEQYF
TRBJ2-7	NA	TRBV7-9	15	TRBD1	TGTGCCAGCAGCTTAGCTAAGGGGACAGGGATCGAGCAGTACTTC	CASSLAKGTGIEQYF
TRBJ1-2	NA	TRBV7-9	13	NA	TGTGCCAGCAGCTTTGACAGCTTCTATGGCTACACCTTC	CASSFDSFYGYTF
TRBJ2-1	NA	TRBV13	14	TRBD1	TGTGCCAGCAGCTCCCCCGGGACAGGCAATGAGCAGTTCTTC	CASSSPGTGNEQFF
TRBJ1-2	NA	TRBV7-9	13	NA	TGTGCCAGCAGCTTAGGGGGGCTCTTGGTTCACACCTTC	CASSLGGLLVHTF
TRBJ2-1	few	TRBV6-1	13	NA	TGTGCCAGCAGTCAGGGGGGGCCTGATGAGCAGTTCTTC	CASSQGGPDEQFF
TRBJ2-1	few	TRBV11-2	13	TRBD2	TGTGCCAGCAGCCCCGGGACTAGCGGAGAGCAGTTCTTC	CASSPGTSGEQFF
TRBJ1-4	NA	TRBV6-1	14	NA	TGTGCCACCCTACCTTGGGGTTCAAATGAAAAACTGTTTTTT	CATLPWGSNEKLFF
TRBJ2-2	NA	TRBV19	20	NA	TGTGCCAGTAGTACCTCTTACACTACAGGGCGGCTACCGAACACCGGGGAGCTGTTTTTT	CASSTSYTTGRLPNTGELFF
TRBJ2-2	NA	TRBV7-9	13	NA	TGTGCCAGCGGGCGGGAGAACACCGGGGAGCTGTTTTTT	CASGRENTGELFF
TRBJ1-1	NA	TRBV4-1	15	TRBD1	TGCGCCAGCAGCCTCGAACAGGGGAGTAGCACTGAAGCTTTCTTT	CASSLEQGSSTEAFF
TRBJ2-4	NA	TRBV7-9	15	TRBD2	TGTGCCAGCAGCCCAGGCACGGGGAGGGAAAACATTCAGTACTTC	CASSPGTGRENIQYF
TRBJ2-7	NA	TRBV27	14	TRBD1	TGTGCCAGCAGTGGACAGGAGACCTCCTACGAGCAGTACTTC	CASSGQETSYEQYF
TRBJ2-1	NA	TRBV24-1	12	TRBD2	TGTGCCGCCGGGACTAGCGGGAATGAGCAGTTCTTC	CAAGTSGNEQFF
TRBJ2-2	NA	TRBV4-1	19	NA	TGCGCCAGCAGCCAAGGGCGACGCGGATCGGGGGGCCGGGGCGGGGAGCTGTTTTTT	CASSQGRRGSGGRGGELFF
TRBJ1-3	few	TRBV2	13	NA	TGTGCCAGCACCCCAGAAGTGGGAAACACCATATATTTT	CASTPEVGNTIYF
TRBJ2-7	NA	TRBV27	15	NA	TGTGCCAGCAGTTTGATCGGGACACCCAGGAGCGAGCAGTACTTC	CASSLIGTPRSEQYF
TRBJ1-4	NA	TRBV18	16	NA	TGTGCCAGCTCACCGGGACGGAGGTCGGCTAATGAAAAACTGTTTTTT	CASSPGRRSANEKLFF
TRBJ2-5	NA	TRBV27	14	NA	TGTGCCAGCAGTTCCCCCTGGGCGGGGGAGACCCAGTACTTC	CASSSPWAGETQYF
TRBJ2-1	NA	TRBV4-3	19	TRBD2	TGCGCCAGCAGCCCCTGGGCTAGCGGGGAGCCATCCTCCTACAATGAGCAGTTCTTC	CASSPWASGEPSSYNEQFF
TRBJ2-2	NA	TRBV9	15	NA	TGTGCCAGCAGCGTAGGGGACTTCCCAACCGGGGAGCTGTTTTTT	CASSVGDFPTGELFF
TRBJ1-4	NA	TRBV5-6	16	TRBD1	TGTGCCAGCAGCTTGGCTCCGGGACAGGGAAGCCGAAAACTGTTTTTT	CASSLAPGQGSRKLFF
TRBJ1-6	NA	TRBV4-1	15	NA	TGCGCCAGCAGCCCCAAGGCAGGCCTTTATTCACCCCTCCACTTT	CASSPKAGLYSPLHF
TRBJ2-5	NA	TRBV7-9	16	NA	TGTGCCAGCAGCCCACTCATACGGGGGCCTCAAGAGACCCAGTACTTC	CASSPLIRGPQETQYF
TRBJ2-1	NA	TRBV7-9	15	TRBD1	TGTGCCAGCAGCCCTTGGACAGGGAATTTCAATGAGCAGTTCTTC	CASSPWTGNFNEQFF
TRBJ2-5	NA	TRBV6-1	15	NA	TGTGCCAGCAGGCAAGGGGTTTTCGGCCAAGAGACCCAGTACTTC	CASRQGVFGQETQYF
TRBJ2-5	NA	TRBV6-5	14	NA	TGTGCCAGCAGTTACGGGCGGTGGGGGGAGACCCAGTACTTC	CASSYGRWGETQYF
TRBJ2-3	once	TRBV4-1	16	NA	TGCGCCAGCAGCCAAGTTAGGCGGCTAGATACAGATACGCAGTATTTT	CASSQVRRLDTDTQYF
TRBJ2-1	few	TRBV6-2/TRBV6-3	12	NA	TGTGCCAGCAGTTACTCTCAGTATGAGCAGTTCTTC	CASSYSQYEQFF
TRBJ2-1	NA	TRBV27	13	TRBD2	TGTGCCAGCAGCGGGAGGGCCTACAATGAGCAGTTCTTC	CASSGRAYNEQFF
TRBJ2-6	NA	TRBV4-1	15	NA	TGCGCCAGCAGCCCGCACAGGGTTGGGGCCAACGTCCTGACTTTC	CASSPHRVGANVLTF